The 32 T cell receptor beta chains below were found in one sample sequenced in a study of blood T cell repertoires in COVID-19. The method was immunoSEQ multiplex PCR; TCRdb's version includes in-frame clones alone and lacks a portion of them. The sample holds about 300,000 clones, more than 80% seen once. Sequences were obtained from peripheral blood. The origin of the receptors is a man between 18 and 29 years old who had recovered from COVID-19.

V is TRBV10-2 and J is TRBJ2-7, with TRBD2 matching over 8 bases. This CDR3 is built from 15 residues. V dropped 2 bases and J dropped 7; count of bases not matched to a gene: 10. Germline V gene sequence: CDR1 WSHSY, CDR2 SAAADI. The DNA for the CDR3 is TGCGCCAGCAGTGAGGGGCGGGGGGCAAGTCGAGAGCAGTACTTC. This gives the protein CASSEGRGASREQYF.

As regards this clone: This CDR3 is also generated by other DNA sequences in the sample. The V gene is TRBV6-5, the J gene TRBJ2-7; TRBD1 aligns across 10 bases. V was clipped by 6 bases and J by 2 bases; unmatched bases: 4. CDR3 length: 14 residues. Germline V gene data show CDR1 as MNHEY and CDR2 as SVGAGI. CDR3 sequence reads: CASSRGQGTYEQYF. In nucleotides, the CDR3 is TGTGCCAGCAGCCGGGGACAGGGGACCTACGAGCAGTACTTC.

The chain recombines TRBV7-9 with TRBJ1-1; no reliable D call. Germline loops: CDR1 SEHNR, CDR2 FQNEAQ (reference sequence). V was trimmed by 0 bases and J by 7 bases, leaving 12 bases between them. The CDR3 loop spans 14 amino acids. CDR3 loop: CASSLAHGPGEAFF. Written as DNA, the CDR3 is TGTGCCAGCAGCTTAGCCCATGGGCCCGGTGAAGCTTTCTTT.

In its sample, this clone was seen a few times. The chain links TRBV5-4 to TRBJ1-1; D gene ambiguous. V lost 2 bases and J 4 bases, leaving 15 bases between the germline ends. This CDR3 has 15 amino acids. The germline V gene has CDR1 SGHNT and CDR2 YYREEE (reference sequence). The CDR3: CASSFAGSRTTEAFF. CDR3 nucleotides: TGTGCCAGCAGCTTCGCGGGATCACGGACCACTGAAGCTTTCTTT. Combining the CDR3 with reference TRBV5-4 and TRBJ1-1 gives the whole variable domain ETGVTQSPTHLIKTRGQQVTLRCSSQSGHNTVSWYQQALGQGPQFIFQYYREEENGRGNFPPRFSGLQFPNYSSELNVNALELDDSALYLCASSFAGSRTTEAFFGQGTRLTVV.

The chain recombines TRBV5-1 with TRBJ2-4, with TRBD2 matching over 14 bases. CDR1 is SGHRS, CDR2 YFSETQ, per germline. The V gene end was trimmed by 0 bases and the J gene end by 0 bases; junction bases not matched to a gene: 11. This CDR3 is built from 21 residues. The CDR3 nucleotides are TGCGCCAGCAGCTTGGTGTTGGGACTAGCGGGAGAGACGCTAGCCAAAAACATTCAGTACTTC. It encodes CASSLVLGLAGETLAKNIQYF.

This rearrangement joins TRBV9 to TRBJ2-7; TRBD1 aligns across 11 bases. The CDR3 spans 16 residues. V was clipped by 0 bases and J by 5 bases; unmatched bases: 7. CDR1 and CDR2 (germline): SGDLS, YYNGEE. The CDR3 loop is CASSVAPDRGLNEQYF. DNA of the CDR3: TGTGCCAGCAGCGTAGCCCCGGACAGGGGGCTCAACGAGCAGTACTTC.

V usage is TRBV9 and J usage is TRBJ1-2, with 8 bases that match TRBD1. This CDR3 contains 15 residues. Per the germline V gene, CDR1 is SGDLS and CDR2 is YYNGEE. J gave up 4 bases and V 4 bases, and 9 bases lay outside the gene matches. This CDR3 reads CASSPQGQEIYGYTF. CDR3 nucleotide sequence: TGTGCCAGCAGCCCACAGGGACAGGAGATCTATGGCTACACCTTC. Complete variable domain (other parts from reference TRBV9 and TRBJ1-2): DSGVTQTPKHLITATGQRVTLRCSPRSGDLSVYWYQQSLDQGLQFLIQYYNGEERAKGNILERFSAQQFPDLHSELNLSSLELGDSALYFCASSPQGQEIYGYTFGSGTRLTVV.

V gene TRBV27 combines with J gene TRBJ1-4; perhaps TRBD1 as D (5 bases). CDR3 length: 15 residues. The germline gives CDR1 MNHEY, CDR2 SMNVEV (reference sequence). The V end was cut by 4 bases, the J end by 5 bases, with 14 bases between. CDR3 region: CASSSSGGENEKLFF. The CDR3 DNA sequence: TGTGCCAGCAGTTCCTCGGGGGGAGAAAATGAAAAACTGTTTTTT.

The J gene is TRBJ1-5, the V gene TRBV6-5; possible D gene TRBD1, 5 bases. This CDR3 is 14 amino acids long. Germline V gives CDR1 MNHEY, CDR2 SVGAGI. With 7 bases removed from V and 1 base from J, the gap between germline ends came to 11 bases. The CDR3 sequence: CASTRAGSNQPQHF. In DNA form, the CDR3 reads TGTGCCAGCACCCGGGCAGGGAGCAATCAGCCCCAGCATTTT.

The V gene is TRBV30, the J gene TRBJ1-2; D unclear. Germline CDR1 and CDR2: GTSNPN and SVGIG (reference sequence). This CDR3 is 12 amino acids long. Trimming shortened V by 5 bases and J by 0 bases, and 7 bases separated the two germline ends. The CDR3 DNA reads TGTGCCTGGTGCGAGTCTAACTATGGCTACACCTTC. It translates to CAWCESNYGYTF.

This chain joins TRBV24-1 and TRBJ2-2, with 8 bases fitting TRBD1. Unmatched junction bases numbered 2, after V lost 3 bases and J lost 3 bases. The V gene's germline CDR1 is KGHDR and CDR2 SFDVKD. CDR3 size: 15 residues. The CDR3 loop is CATSDQGADTGELFF. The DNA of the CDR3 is TGTGCCACCAGTGATCAGGGGGCGGACACCGGGGAGCTGTTTTTT.

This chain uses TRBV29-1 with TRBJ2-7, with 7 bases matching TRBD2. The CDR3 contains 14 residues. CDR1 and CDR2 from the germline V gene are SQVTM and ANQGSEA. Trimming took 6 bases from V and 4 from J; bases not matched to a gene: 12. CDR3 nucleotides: TGCAGCGTCGCCGGGGGGTTGGGTGGGTACGAGCAGTACTTC. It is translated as CSVAGGLGGYEQYF.

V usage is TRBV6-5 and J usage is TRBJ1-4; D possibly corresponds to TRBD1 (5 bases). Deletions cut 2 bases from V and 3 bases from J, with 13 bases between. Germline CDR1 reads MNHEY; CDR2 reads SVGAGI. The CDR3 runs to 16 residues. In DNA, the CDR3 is TGTGCCAGCAGTTACCGGCGGTCGACAGCTAATGAAAAACTGTTTTTT. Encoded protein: CASSYRRSTANEKLFF.

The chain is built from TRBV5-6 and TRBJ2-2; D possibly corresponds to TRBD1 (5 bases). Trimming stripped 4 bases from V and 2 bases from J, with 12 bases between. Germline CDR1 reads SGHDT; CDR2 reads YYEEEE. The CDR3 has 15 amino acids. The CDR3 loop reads CASSRAGRNTGELFF. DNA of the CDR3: TGTGCCAGCAGCAGAGCAGGGCGTAACACCGGGGAGCTGTTTTTT.

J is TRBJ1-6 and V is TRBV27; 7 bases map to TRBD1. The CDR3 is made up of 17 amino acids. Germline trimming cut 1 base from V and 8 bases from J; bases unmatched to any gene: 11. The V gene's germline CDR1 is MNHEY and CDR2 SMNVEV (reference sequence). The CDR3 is CASSLFGKETGHSPLHF. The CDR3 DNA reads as TGTGCCAGCAGTTTATTCGGCAAGGAGACAGGGCATTCACCCCTCCACTTT.

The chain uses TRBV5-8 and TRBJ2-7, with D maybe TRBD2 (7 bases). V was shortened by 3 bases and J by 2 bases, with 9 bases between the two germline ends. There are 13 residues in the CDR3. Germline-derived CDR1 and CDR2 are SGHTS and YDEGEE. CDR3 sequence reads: CASSWGGPYEQYF. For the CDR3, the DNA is TGTGCCAGCAGCTGGGGGGGCCCCTACGAGCAGTACTTC.

This CDR3 reads CASSVAPSDYEQYF. CDR3 coding DNA: TGTGCCAGCAGCGTAGCGCCTAGCGACTACGAGCAGTACTTC. The V gene is TRBV9, the J gene TRBJ2-7; D might be TRBD2 (6 bases). CDR1 SGDLS and CDR2 YYNGEE come from the germline V gene. V was pared by 0 bases and J by 3 bases, with 10 bases between. This CDR3 comprises 14 residues.

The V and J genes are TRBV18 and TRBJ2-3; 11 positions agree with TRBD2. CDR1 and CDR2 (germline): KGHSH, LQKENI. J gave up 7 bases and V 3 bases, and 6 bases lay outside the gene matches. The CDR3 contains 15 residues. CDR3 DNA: TGTGCCAGCTCACCGGGACTAGCGGCCCAGAATACGCAGTATTTT. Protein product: CASSPGLAAQNTQYF.

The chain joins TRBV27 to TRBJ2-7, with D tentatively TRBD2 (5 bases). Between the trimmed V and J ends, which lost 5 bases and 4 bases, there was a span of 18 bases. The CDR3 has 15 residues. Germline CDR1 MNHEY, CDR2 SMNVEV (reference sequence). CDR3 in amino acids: CASSQKLSLAYEQYF. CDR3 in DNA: TGTGCCAGCAGTCAAAAACTTAGTCTAGCTTACGAGCAGTACTTC.

The CDR3 loop reads CASSLDLMRQGTYEQYF. CDR3 DNA: TGTGCCAGCAGCTTAGATCTGATGAGACAGGGAACCTACGAGCAGTACTTC. This sequence joins TRBV11-2 and TRBJ2-7; TRBD1 matches 7 bases. The V segment lost 0 bases and the J segment 2 bases; nucleotides outside the gene matches: 10. Germline V gene sequence: CDR1 SGHAT, CDR2 FQNNGV. The CDR3 contains 17 residues.

The CDR3 loop is CATSRGQNSNQPQHF. The CDR3, as DNA: TGTGCCACCAGCAGGGGCCAGAATAGCAATCAGCCCCAGCATTTT. The chain couples TRBV15 to TRBJ1-5, with D uncertain. V shed 3 bases and J shed 0 bases, with 9 bases lying between them. Looked up from germline, CDR1 is LNHNV and CDR2 is YYDKDF (reference sequence). CDR3 length equals 15 residues.

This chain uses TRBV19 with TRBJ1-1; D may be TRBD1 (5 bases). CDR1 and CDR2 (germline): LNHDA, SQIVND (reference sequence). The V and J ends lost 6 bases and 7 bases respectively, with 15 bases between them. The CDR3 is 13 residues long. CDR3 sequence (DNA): TGTGCCAGTAGGCGGGGGAGGAACTTTGAAGCTTTCTTT. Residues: CASRRGRNFEAFF.

The CDR3 DNA follows: TGCGCCAGCAGCCCTATAGCGGGGGGTCCCTACGAGCAGTACTTC. It codes for CASSPIAGGPYEQYF. The rearrangement links TRBV4-1 to TRBJ2-7; 10 bases map to TRBD2. The V and J ends lost 4 bases and 2 bases, in that order; junction bases with no gene match: 5. The CDR3 runs to 15 residues. The germline V gene has CDR1 MGHRA and CDR2 YSYEKL.

The CDR3 protein is CASSLWVAGVNTDTQYF. The CDR3, as DNA: TGTGCCAGCAGTTTATGGGTAGCGGGGGTCAACACAGATACGCAGTATTTT. The gene calls are TRBV27 and TRBJ2-3; 9 bases map to TRBD2. This CDR3 region has 17 residues. The J segment lost 2 bases and the V segment lost 1 base, leaving 7 bases of the junction unmatched. CDR1 MNHEY and CDR2 SMNVEV come from the germline V gene (reference sequence).

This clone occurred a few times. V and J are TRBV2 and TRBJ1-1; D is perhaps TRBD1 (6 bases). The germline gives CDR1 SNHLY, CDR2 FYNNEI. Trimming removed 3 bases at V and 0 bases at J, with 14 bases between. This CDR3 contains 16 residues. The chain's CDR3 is CASSEVSGALNTEAFF. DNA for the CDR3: TGTGCCAGCAGTGAGGTTTCAGGGGCGCTGAACACTGAAGCTTTCTTT.

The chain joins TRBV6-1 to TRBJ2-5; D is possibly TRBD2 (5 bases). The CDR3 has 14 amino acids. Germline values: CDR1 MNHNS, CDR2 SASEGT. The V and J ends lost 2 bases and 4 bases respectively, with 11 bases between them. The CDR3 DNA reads TGTGCCAGCAGTGAACAGCTAGCTTCAGAGACCCAGTACTTC. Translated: CASSEQLASETQYF.

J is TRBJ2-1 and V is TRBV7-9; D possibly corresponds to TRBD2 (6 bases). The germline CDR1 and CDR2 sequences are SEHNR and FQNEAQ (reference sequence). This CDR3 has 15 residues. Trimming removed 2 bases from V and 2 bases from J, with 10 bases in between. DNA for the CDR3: TGTGCCAGCAGCTTAACGGAGGGCCCCTACAATGAGCAGTTCTTC. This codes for CASSLTEGPYNEQFF.

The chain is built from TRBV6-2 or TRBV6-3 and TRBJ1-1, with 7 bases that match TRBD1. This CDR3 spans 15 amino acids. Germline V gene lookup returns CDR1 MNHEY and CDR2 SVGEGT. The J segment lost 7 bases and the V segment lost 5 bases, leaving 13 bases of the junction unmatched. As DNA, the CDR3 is TGTGCCAGCAGTACCTACGGGACAGCAACTCTTGAAGCTTTCTTT. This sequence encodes CASSTYGTATLEAFF.

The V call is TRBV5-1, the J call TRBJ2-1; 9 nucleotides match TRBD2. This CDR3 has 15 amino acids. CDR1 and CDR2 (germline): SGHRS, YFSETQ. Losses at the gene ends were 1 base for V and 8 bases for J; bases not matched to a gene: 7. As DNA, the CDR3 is TGCGCCAGCAGCTTGTTGGCTAGCGGGGTGGATGAGCAGTTCTTC. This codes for CASSLLASGVDEQFF.

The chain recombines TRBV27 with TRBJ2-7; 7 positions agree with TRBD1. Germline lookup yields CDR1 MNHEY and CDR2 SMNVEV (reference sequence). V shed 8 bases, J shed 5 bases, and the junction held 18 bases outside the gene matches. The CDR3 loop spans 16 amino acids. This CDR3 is CASPLGSRQGADEQYF. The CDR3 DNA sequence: TGTGCCAGCCCCTTAGGATCCAGACAGGGTGCGGACGAGCAGTACTTC.

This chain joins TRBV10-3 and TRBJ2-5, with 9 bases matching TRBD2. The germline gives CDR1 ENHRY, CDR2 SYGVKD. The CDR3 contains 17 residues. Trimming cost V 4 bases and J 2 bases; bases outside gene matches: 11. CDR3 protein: CAISGPSGNEGQETQYF. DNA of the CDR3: TGTGCCATCAGTGGGCCTAGCGGGAACGAGGGGCAAGAGACCCAGTACTTC.

The CDR3 DNA reads TGTGCCAGCTCACCACGAAACGCCCAGACAGGGAGGAAACTCGCGAACACCGGGGAGCTGTTTTTT. Amino acid sequence: CASSPRNAQTGRKLANTGELFF. The rearrangement links TRBV18 to TRBJ2-2; the D gene is possibly TRBD1 (7 bases). V was trimmed by 1 base and J by 0 bases, leaving 27 bases between them. CDR3 length equals 22 residues. The germline V gene has CDR1 KGHSH and CDR2 LQKENI.